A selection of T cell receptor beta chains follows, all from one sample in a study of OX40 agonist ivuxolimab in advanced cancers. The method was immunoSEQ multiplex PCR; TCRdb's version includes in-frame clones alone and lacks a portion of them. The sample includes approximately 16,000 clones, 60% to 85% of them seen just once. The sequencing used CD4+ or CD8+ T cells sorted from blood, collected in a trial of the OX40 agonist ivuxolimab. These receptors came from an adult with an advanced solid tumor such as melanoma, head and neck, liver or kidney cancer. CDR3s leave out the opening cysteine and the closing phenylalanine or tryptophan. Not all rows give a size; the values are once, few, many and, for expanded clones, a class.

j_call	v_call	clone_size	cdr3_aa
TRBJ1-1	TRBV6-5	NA	ASSGHRVGTEAF
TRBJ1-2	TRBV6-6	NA	ASSYSPVYDGYT
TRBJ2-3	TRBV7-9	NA	ASSPFGSITDTQY
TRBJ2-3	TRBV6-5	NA	ASSYGRGLETDTQY
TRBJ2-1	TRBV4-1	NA	ASSQRGGSYNEQF
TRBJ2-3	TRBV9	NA	ASSALQGPLGDTQY
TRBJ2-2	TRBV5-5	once	ASSLAESGELF
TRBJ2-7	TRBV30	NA	AWSGLAGSYEQY
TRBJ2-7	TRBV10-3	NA	AISDPASSYEQY
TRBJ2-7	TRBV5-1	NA	ASSFEGLPTYEQY
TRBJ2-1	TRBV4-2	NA	ASSHPEAGINNEQF
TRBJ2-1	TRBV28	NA	ASSRAGLAGAPNEQF
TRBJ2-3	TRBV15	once	ATSRGLAVVGTDTQY
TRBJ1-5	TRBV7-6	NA	ASSLVPPEQEGNQPQH
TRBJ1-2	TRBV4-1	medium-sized	ASSQGTKVLYGYT
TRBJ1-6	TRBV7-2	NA	ASSQEEGNSYSPLH
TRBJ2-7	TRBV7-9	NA	ASSPEGRSEQY
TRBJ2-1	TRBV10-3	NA	AISGGQGVSYNEQF
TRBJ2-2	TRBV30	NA	AYRDRYTGELF
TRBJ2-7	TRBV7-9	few	ASSESYEQY
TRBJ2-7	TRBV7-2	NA	ASSLVAGGYEQY
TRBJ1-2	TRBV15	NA	ATSRGRERGGGYT
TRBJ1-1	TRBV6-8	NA	ASRRYTEAF
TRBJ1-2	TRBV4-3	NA	ASSQDRTVYGYT